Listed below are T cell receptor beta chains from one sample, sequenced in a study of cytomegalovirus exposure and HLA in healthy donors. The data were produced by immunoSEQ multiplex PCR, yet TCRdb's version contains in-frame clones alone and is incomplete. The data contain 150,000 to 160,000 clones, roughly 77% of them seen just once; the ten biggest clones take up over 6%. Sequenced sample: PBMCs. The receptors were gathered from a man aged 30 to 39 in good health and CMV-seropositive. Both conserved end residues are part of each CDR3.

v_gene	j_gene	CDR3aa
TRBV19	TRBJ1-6	CASSTNTGFNSPLHF
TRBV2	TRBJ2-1	CASRFSVRYNEQFF
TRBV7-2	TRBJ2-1	CASSPGQGGYEQFF
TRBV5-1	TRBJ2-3	CASRRLATSTDTQYF
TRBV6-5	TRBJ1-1	CASSLYRNTEAFF
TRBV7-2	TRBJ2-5	CASSPNRGTSLETQYF
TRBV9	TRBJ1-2	CASSEGSGSLEGYTF
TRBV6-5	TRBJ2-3	CASSYVRTGDTQYF
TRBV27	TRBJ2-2	CASGPNTGELFF
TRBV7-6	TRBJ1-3	CASSLRDRGGNTIYF
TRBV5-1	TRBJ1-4	CASSSQGLNEKLFF
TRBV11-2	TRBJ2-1	CASSFGLAGGFNNEQFF
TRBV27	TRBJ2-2	CASSKDRNVGELFF
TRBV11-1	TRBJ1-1	CASSLRTDEAFF
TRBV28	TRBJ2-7	CVTGGGSYEQYF
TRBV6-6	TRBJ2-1	CASSYPRDTYNEQFF
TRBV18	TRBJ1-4	CASSQFPGFQNEKLFF
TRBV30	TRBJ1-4	CAWSVSQITEKLFF
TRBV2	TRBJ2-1	CASSEGTSGFNEQFF
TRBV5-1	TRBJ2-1	CASRVGLDNEQFF
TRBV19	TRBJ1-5	CATQGAELQPQHF
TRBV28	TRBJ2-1	CASSLAGGPYNEQFF
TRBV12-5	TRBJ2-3	CASGLVSIDTQYF
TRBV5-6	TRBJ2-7	CASSLFPGEQYF
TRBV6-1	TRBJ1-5	CASSSGTGNQPQHF
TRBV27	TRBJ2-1	CASSSPGSGRHNEQFF
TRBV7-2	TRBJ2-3	CASSRSSGRTDTQYF
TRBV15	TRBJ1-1	CATVQGAANTEAFF
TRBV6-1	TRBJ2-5	CASTKLAGLQETQYF
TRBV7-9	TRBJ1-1	CASTLEGGVNTEAFF
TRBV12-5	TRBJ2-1	CASGSTTGQKNEQFF
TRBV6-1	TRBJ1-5	CASSERGQNSNQPQHF
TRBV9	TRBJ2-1	CASSVAGGGSSYNEQFF
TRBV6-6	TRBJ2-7	CASSFPRDISYEQYF
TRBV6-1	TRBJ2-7	CASSKTDPYEQYF
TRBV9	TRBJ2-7	CASSVLPGLDEQYF
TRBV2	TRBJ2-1	CASSEAGLAGALPSSFF
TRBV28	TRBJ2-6	CASSLGGAHSGANVLTF
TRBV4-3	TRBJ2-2	CASSQRRGTDGELFF
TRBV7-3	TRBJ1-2	CASSRQGVGYGYTF
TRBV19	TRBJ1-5	CASTGHLNQPQHF
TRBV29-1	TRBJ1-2	CSVEEDRGSYGYTF
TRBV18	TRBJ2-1	CASSRTSGSYNEQFF
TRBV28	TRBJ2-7	CASSLSGGRESYEQYF
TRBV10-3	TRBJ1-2	CAIIGQEGDGYTF
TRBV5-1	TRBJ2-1	CASSLESGSGNEQFF
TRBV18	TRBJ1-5	CASSPGQFNQPQHF
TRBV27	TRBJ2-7	CASSMGLAFYEQYF
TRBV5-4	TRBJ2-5	CASSLARGREVQETQYF
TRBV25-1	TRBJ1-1	CASSPLDREAFF
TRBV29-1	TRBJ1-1	CSVGVGGTEAFF
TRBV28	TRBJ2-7	CASTDSSYEQYF
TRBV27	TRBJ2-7	CASSPRDYSYEQYF
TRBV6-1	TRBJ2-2	CASSVAGANTGELFF